This record covers a single T cell receptor (beta chain). The sample originates from a study of blood T cell repertoires in COVID-19. Study in general: Italy, Spain and the United States were the sources of the convalescent and acute COVID-19 samples. Sample material is recorded as cDNA or gDNA derived from T cells, B-cell-depleted T cells, or PBMCs.

The germline V gene has CDR1 LGHNA and CDR2 YSLEER. The CDR3 is 17 amino acids. With V trimmed by 0 bases and J by 2 bases, 4 bases remained unmatched. Authors' methods: Amplified reference gene primers provided the basis for estimating nucleated cell counts. Profiled with immunoSEQ multiplex PCR; TCRdb holds only in-frame clones, not every one. Clonal size and the V and J genes are those of that table, whereas D and trimming came from the DNA. The table has 90,000 to 100,000 clones, over 70% seen once; the top ten hold 3.5% to 5%. This clonotype was obtained from a man between 60 and 75 years old with acute or convalescent COVID-19. The source material was peripheral blood. The chain employs TRBV4-3 and TRBJ2-1; 10 positions match TRBD2. This chain's CDR3 is CASSQDLAGATYNEQFF. In DNA, the CDR3 is TGCGCCAGCAGCCAAGATCTAGCGGGAGCGACCTACAATGAGCAGTTCTTC.